What follows are 6 T cell receptor beta chains derived from one specimen sequenced in a study of beta chain features in type 1 diabetes. Sequenced material consisted of expressed TCRB transcripts (all of the isolated RNA was reverse transcribed). TCRdb keeps only in-frame clones here, not all; method: immunoSEQ multiplex PCR. The sample contains around 160,000 clones, roughly 50% of which appear only once. The sequencing input was Tregs from blood. These receptors were collected from a man aged 18 to 35 in good health.

This clone was counted between two and nine times. Other DNA sequences in this specimen translate into the identical CDR3. This rearrangement joins TRBV7-2 to TRBJ2-5; tentative D call: TRBD1 (5 bases). This CDR3 contains 13 residues. Germline CDR1 is SGHTA and CDR2 is FQGNSA. V lost 5 bases, J lost 2 bases, and 9 bases lay in between. The CDR3 nucleotides are TGTGCCAGCAGCCGACAGAAACAAGAGACCCAGTACTTC. Translated: CASSRQKQETQYF. The whole variable domain, remainder taken from reference TRBV7-2 and TRBJ2-5, is GAGVSQSPSNKVTEKGKDVELRCDPISGHTALYWYRQSLGQGLEFLIYFQGNSAPDKSGLPSDRFSAERTGGSVSTLTIQRTQQEDSAVYLCASSRQKQETQYFGPGTRLLVL.

This clone has only a few counts. V gene TRBV6-5 combines with J gene TRBJ2-3; weak D call: TRBD1 (5 bases). V was pared by 5 bases and J by 4 bases, with 13 bases between. This CDR3 has 14 residues. Germline CDR1 reads MNHEY; CDR2 reads SVGAGI. CDR3 residues: CASSPRVFADTQYF. CDR3 sequence (DNA): TGTGCCAGCAGTCCCAGGGTCTTCGCAGATACGCAGTATTTT.

This clone came up a few times. The V and J genes are TRBV7-2 and TRBJ2-7; 9 bases are a match to TRBD2. This CDR3 contains 18 residues. The junction had 14 bases not matched to a gene; V was cut back by 4 bases and J by 1 base. Germline assignment: CDR1 SGHTA and CDR2 FQGNSA. Written as DNA, the CDR3 is TGTGCCAGCAGCTCCGGGACGCCCGGTCTAGCGGGATCCTACGAGCAGTACTTC. Its translation is CASSSGTPGLAGSYEQYF.

The CDR3 is CASSLDLQGGNTEAFF. The DNA for the CDR3 is TGCGCCAGCAGCTTGGACCTACAGGGGGGGAACACTGAAGCTTTCTTT. This sequence joins TRBV5-1 and TRBJ1-1, with 8 bases identical to TRBD1. J gave up 1 base and V 0 bases, and 5 bases lay outside the gene matches. The CDR3 sequence is 16 residues long. Germline V gives CDR1 SGHRS, CDR2 YFSETQ.

The chain recombines TRBV28 with TRBJ2-3, with 9 bases matching TRBD2. This CDR3 has 14 residues. With 8 bases clipped from V and 8 bases from J, the junction kept 11 bases outside the gene matches. Germline V gene sequence: CDR1 MDHEN, CDR2 SYDVKM. The CDR3 DNA sequence: TGTGCCAGCCAGGCGGGGGGGCCAGGAGGTACGCAGTATTTT. Encoded protein: CASQAGGPGGTQYF.

Only a few counts were recorded for this clone. J is TRBJ1-2 and V is TRBV2, with D tentatively TRBD1 (5 bases). Germline loops: CDR1 SNHLY, CDR2 FYNNEI. Trimming left V 3 bases short and J 8 bases short, with 16 bases between. The CDR3 totals 14 residues. As DNA, the CDR3 is TGTGCCAGCAGTGACCAGGGCGTAGTCAGAGGCTACACCTTC. Its protein is CASSDQGVVRGYTF.